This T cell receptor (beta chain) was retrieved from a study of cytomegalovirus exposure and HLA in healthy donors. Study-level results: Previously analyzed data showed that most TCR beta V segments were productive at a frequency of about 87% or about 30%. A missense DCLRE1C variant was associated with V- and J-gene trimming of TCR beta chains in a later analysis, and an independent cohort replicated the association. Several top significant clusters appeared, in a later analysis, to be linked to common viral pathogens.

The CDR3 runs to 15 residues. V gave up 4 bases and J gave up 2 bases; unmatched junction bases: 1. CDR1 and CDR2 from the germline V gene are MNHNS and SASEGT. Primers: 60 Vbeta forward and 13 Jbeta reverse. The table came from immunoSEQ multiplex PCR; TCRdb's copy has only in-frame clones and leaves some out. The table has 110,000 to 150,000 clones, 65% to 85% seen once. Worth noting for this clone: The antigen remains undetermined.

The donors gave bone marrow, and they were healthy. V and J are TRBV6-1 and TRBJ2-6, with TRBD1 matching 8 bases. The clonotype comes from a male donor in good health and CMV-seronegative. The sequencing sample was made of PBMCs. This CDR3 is CASSGQGTGANVLTF. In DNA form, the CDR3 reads TGTGCCAGCAGTGGACAGGGGACTGGGGCCAACGTCCTGACTTTC.